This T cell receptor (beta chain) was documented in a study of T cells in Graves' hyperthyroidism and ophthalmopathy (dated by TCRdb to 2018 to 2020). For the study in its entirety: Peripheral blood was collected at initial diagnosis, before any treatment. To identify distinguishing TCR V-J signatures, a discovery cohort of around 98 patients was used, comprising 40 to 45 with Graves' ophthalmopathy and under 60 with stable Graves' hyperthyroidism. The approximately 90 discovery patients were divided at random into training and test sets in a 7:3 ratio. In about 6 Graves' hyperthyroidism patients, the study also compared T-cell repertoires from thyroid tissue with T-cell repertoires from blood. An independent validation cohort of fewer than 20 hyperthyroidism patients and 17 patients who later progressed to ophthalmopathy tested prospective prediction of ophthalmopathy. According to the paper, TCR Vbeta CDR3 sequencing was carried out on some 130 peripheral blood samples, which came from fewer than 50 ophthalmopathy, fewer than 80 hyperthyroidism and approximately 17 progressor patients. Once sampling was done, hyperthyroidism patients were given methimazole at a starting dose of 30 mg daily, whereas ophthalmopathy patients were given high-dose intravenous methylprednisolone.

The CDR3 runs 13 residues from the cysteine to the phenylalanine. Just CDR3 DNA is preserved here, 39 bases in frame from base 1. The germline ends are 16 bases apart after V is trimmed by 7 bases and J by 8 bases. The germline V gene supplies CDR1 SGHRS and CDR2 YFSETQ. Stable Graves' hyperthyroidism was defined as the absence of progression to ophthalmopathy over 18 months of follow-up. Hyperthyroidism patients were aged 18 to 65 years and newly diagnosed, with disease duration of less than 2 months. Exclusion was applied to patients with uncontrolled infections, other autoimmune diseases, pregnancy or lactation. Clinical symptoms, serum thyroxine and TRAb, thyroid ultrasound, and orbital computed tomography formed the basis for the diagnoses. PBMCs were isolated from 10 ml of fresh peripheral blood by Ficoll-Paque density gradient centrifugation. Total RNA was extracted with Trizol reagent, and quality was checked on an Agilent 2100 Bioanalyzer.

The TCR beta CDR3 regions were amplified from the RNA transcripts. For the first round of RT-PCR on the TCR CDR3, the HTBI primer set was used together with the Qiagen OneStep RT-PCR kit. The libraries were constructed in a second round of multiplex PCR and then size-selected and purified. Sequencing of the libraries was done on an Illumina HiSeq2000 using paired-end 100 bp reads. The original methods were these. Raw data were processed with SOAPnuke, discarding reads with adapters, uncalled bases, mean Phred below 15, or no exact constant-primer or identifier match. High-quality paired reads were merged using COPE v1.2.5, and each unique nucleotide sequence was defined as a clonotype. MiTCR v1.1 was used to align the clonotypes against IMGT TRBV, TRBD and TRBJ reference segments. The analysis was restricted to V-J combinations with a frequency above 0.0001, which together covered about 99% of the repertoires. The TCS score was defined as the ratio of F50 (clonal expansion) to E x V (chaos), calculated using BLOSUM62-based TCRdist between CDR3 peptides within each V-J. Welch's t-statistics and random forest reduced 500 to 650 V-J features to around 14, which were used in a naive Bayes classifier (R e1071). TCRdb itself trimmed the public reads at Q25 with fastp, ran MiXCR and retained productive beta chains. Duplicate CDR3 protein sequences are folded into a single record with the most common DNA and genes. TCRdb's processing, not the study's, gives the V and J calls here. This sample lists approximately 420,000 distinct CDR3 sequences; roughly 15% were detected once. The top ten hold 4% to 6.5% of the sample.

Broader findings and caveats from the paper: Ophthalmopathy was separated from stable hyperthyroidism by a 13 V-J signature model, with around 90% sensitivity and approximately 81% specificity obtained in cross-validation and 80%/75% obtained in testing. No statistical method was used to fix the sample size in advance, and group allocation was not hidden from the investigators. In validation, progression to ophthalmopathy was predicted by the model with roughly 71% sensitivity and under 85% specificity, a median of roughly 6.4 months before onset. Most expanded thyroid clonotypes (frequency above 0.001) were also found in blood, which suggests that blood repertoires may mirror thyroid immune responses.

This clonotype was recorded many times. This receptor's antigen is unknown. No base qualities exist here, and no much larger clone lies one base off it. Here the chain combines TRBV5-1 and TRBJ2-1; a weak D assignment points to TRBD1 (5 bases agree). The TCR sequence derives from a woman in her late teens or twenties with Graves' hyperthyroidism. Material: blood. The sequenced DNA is TGCGCCAGCGGGGCGCCTTCTGTCGATGAGCAGTTCTTC. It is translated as CASGAPSVDEQFF.